In this sample, the clone carrying this TCR beta chain turned up once. Here immunoSEQ multiplex PCR was the method, and the copy in TCRdb shows in-frame clones only, minus some. The sample carries 70,000 to 85,000 clones, 90% to 95% recorded once. The source of the sample is a study of brain T cells in children with intractable seizures. V dropped 1 base and J dropped 1 base, with 8 bases sitting between them. The CDR3 contains 14 residues. Germline-derived CDR1 and CDR2 are SGHTA and FQGNSA. The TCR sequence derives from a girl aged 2-15 years with Rasmussen encephalitis and intractable seizures. The specimen was peripheral blood, collected at surgery. The chain carries TRBV7-2 and TRBJ2-7, with D possibly being TRBD1 or TRBD2 (6 bases each). In nucleotides, the CDR3 is TGTGCCAGCAGCTTAGGAGGGGGGTCCTACGAGCAGTACTTC. This sequence encodes CASSLGGGSYEQYF. Based on the CDR3 plus reference TRBV7-2 and TRBJ2-7, the full variable domain is GAGVSQSPSNKVTEKGKDVELRCDPISGHTALYWYRQSLGQGLEFLIYFQGNSAPDKSGLPSDRFSAERTGGSVSTLTIQRTQQEDSAVYLCASSLGGGSYEQYFGPGTRLTVT.